The clone carrying this TCR beta chain was counted at least ten times. Its specificity is unknown. The source of the sample is a study of regulatory T cells in long-lasting Graves disease. Time point: newly diagnosed GD, antithyroid drugs for less than 3 months. RNA from PBMCs was the source of the TCR library. Looked up from germline, CDR1 is LGHNA and CDR2 is YSLEER. The CDR3 spans 16 residues. J gave up 0 bases and V 0 bases, and 5 bases lay outside the gene matches. Study-level results: New patients shared fewer public clonotypes (about 1,000) than persistent patients did (around 2,700).

Relying on iRepertoire HTBI primers and Arm-PCR of CDR3 regions, the team built TCR beta libraries. MiXCR, applied by TCRdb to the multiplex PCR reads, yields one record per CDR3 protein. The sample carries approximately 210,000 distinct CDR3 sequences, about 17% recorded once. Sample: peripheral blood mononuclear cells (PBMCs), taken at new diagnosis, from a patient treated with antithyroid drugs. The receptor's source is a female donor with Graves disease. J is TRBJ2-7 and V is TRBV4-3; 7 bases fit TRBD2. CDR3 coding DNA: TGCGCCAGCAGCCAAGAGGCAGCGGGGAACTCCTACGAGCAGTACTTC. Translation: CASSQEAAGNSYEQYF.